Listed below are T cell receptor beta chains from one sample, sequenced in a study of blood T cell repertoires in COVID-19. TCRdb's table, derived via immunoSEQ multiplex PCR, lists solely in-frame clones and lacks some. The data hold under 40,000 clones, with about 80% observed a single time. The sequencing input was peripheral blood. These receptors all come from an older woman with acute or convalescent COVID-19. The CDR3 runs from the conserved cysteine through the conserved F or W. The order of the fields is D gene, V gene, J gene, clone size, CDR3 DNA, CDR3 protein. D genes are given only for firm matches. Some rows mark clone size as missing; the rest say once, few, many or name a class of expanded clone.

D gene: .
V gene: TRBV29-1
J gene: TRBJ1-4
clone size: .
CDR3 DNA: TGCAGCGTTGAAAGGCAGGATGGTGAAAAACTGTTTTTT
CDR3 protein: CSVERQDGEKLFF

D gene: TRBD1
V gene: TRBV2
J gene: TRBJ2-7
clone size: .
CDR3 DNA: TGTGCCAGCGATATCGTACCGGGACAGGGCTCCTACGAGCAGTACTTC
CDR3 protein: CASDIVPGQGSYEQYF

D gene: .
V gene: TRBV7-6
J gene: TRBJ2-5
clone size: .
CDR3 DNA: TGTGCCAGCAGCCCCCCAGGCCGGAGGAGGGAGACCCAGTACTTC
CDR3 protein: CASSPPGRRRETQYF

D gene: TRBD1
V gene: TRBV19
J gene: TRBJ1-1
clone size: .
CDR3 DNA: TGTGCCAGTAGTCCCTACCCCGGGACAGGGAAGAACACTGAAGCTTTCTTT
CDR3 protein: CASSPYPGTGKNTEAFF

D gene: TRBD2
V gene: TRBV18
J gene: TRBJ2-1
clone size: .
CDR3 DNA: TGTGCCAGCTCACCACAGCTACTAGCGGGGGTGCGGGAGCAGTTCTTC
CDR3 protein: CASSPQLLAGVREQFF

D gene: TRBD1
V gene: TRBV4-1
J gene: TRBJ2-7
clone size: .
CDR3 DNA: TGCGCCAGCAGCCAAGAAAGACGGGACAGAGAAACGCAGTACTTC
CDR3 protein: CASSQERRDRETQYF

D gene: .
V gene: TRBV12-3/TRBV12-4
J gene: TRBJ2-1
clone size: .
CDR3 DNA: TGTGCCAGCCGGACAACGGACAATGAGCAGTTCTTC
CDR3 protein: CASRTTDNEQFF

D gene: .
V gene: TRBV3-1/TRBV3-2
J gene: TRBJ2-1
clone size: few
CDR3 DNA: TGTGCCAGCAGCCAAGATTTCGGGGATTCCTACAATGAGCAGTTCTTC
CDR3 protein: CASSQDFGDSYNEQFF

D gene: .
V gene: TRBV2
J gene: TRBJ2-7
clone size: .
CDR3 DNA: TGTGCCAGCAGTGACGGAGGAGCGTACGAGCAGTACTTC
CDR3 protein: CASSDGGAYEQYF

D gene: TRBD1
V gene: TRBV19
J gene: TRBJ2-5
clone size: .
CDR3 DNA: TGTGCCAGTAAGGGGAGTCCCGGACAGGGCTATCAAGAGACCCAGTACTTC
CDR3 protein: CASKGSPGQGYQETQYF

D gene: .
V gene: TRBV19
J gene: TRBJ2-6
clone size: .
CDR3 DNA: TGTGCCAGTAGTATACCCAGTCTGAACTCTGGGGCCAACGTCCTGACTTTC
CDR3 protein: CASSIPSLNSGANVLTF

D gene: TRBD2
V gene: TRBV9
J gene: TRBJ2-1
clone size: .
CDR3 DNA: TGTGCCAGCAGCGTAGCTACTAGCGGGGGAGAGCAGTTCTTC
CDR3 protein: CASSVATSGGEQFF

D gene: TRBD1
V gene: TRBV10-3
J gene: TRBJ2-5
clone size: once
CDR3 DNA: TGTGCCATCAGTGAGGGACAGGTTTCGCAGACCCAGTACTTC
CDR3 protein: CAISEGQVSQTQYF

D gene: TRBD2
V gene: TRBV7-9
J gene: TRBJ2-3
clone size: large
CDR3 DNA: TGTGCCAGCAGCTTAGGCACTAGCGGGAGCATCACGGATACGCAGTATTTT
CDR3 protein: CASSLGTSGSITDTQYF

D gene: TRBD1
V gene: TRBV29-1
J gene: TRBJ2-7
clone size: .
CDR3 DNA: TGCAGCGTTCGATCCGGGACAGCCCTGAAGTTCTACGAGCAGTACTTC
CDR3 protein: CSVRSGTALKFYEQYF

D gene: .
V gene: TRBV13
J gene: TRBJ2-1
clone size: .
CDR3 DNA: TGTGCCAGCAGCTTAATGCAGGCCTACAATGAGCAGTTCTTC
CDR3 protein: CASSLMQAYNEQFF

D gene: TRBD1
V gene: TRBV28
J gene: TRBJ1-1
clone size: .
CDR3 DNA: TGTGCCAGCAGTTTAGGCGGGACAGGGGTTAAACTAGCTTTCTTT
CDR3 protein: CASSLGGTGVKLAFF